This T cell receptor (beta chain) is from a study of blood T cell repertoires in COVID-19. Across the study: T cells, B-cell-depleted T cells, or PBMCs provided the cDNA or gDNA that served as material.

V trimming: 3 bases; J trimming: 3 bases; junction bases outside the gene matches: 5. Germline V CDR1 and CDR2: SGHAT, FQNNGV. The CDR3 is made up of 14 amino acids. Method: immunoSEQ multiplex PCR; TCRdb's copy keeps in-frame clones and lacks some. This sample has 37,000 or so clones; under 90% occur once, and the top ten carry roughly 12%. This sequence originates from an older man with acute or convalescent COVID-19. The specimen sequenced was peripheral blood. The chain is built from TRBV11-2 and TRBJ2-7, with 7 bases aligning to TRBD2. CDR3 nucleotides: TGTGCCAGCAGCTTCGAATGGACTAGCTACGAGCAGTACTTC. Translated: CASSFEWTSYEQYF.